One sample yielded the 26 T cell receptor beta chains listed below, sequenced in a study of blood T cell repertoires in COVID-19. Profiled with immunoSEQ multiplex PCR; TCRdb holds only in-frame clones, not every one. This sample has 85,000 to 130,000 clones, with roughly nine tenths found just once. Sequencing was done on a sample of peripheral blood. These receptors all come from a human donor in a cohort sampled during active COVID-19.

This chain links TRBV7-2 with TRBJ1-2; D is unclear. The CDR3 extends over 14 amino acids. The V end was cut by 0 bases, the J end by 2 bases, with 7 bases between. Germline lookup yields CDR1 SGHTA and CDR2 FQGNSA. The CDR3 reads CASSLAAGNYGYTF. The CDR3 DNA reads as TGTGCCAGCAGCTTAGCAGCCGGGAACTATGGCTACACCTTC.

The gene calls are TRBV7-2 and TRBJ2-7; TRBD1 matches at 7 bases. This CDR3 has 14 amino acids. The germline V gene encodes CDR1 SGHTA and CDR2 FQGNSA. V lost 4 bases to trimming and J lost 2 bases; unmatched junction nucleotides: 5. The CDR3 DNA follows: TGTGCCAGCAGCTCGTACCAGGGGGCCTACGAGCAGTACTTC. This translates into CASSSYQGAYEQYF.

The rearrangement uses TRBV19 and TRBJ1-5; 7 bases are a match to TRBD1. The CDR3 is 16 amino acids. Per the germline V gene, CDR1 is LNHDA and CDR2 is SQIVND (reference sequence). Trimming removed 9 bases from V and 2 bases from J; junction bases left unmatched: 13. CDR3 loop: CASRQGGPRGNQPQHF. The DNA for the CDR3 is TGTGCCAGCAGACAGGGTGGGCCCCGGGGCAATCAGCCCCAGCATTTT.

The gene calls are TRBV5-1 and TRBJ2-1, with TRBD2 identical over 11 bases. CDR1 and CDR2 from the germline V gene are SGHRS and YFSETQ. J gave up 8 bases and V 4 bases, and 8 bases lay outside the gene matches. CDR3 size: 15 residues. In nucleotides, the CDR3 is TGCGCCAGCAGCCTTAGCGGGGGGGCCTGGGATGAGCAGTTCTTC. Amino acids: CASSLSGGAWDEQFF.

The genes are TRBV6-5 and TRBJ2-1; D gene ambiguous. The CDR3 sequence is 14 residues long. V shed 6 bases and J shed 5 bases, with 14 bases lying between them. The germline V gene encodes CDR1 MNHEY and CDR2 SVGAGI. The CDR3 is CASSPVGEHNEQFF. As DNA, the CDR3 is TGTGCCAGCAGCCCCGTGGGCGAGCACAATGAGCAGTTCTTC.

The chain combines TRBV28 with TRBJ2-7; D unclear. This CDR3 spans 13 amino acids. In germline, CDR1 is MDHEN, CDR2 SYDVKM. The DNA of the CDR3 is TGTGCTGCAGCGAGTAGCAGCTCCTACGAGCAGTACTTC. Its protein product is CAAASSSSYEQYF.

J is TRBJ2-2 and V is TRBV5-1; TRBD2 matches 14 bases. V dropped 4 bases and J dropped 0; count of bases not matched to a gene: 8. CDR3 length: 19 residues. CDR1 SGHRS and CDR2 YFSETQ come from the germline V gene. CDR3 loop: CASSLGTSGGDANTGELFF. In DNA, the CDR3 is TGCGCCAGCAGCCTCGGGACTAGCGGGGGAGACGCGAACACCGGGGAGCTGTTTTTT.

This clone was counted a single time. The V gene is TRBV5-1, the J gene TRBJ2-5; 7 positions match TRBD1. The V gene's germline CDR1 is SGHRS and CDR2 YFSETQ. The CDR3 runs to 14 residues. Unmatched junction bases numbered 9, after V lost 5 bases and J lost 5 bases. The CDR3 DNA reads as TGCGCCAGCAGGGGGCTGACAGGGCTGGAGACCCAGTACTTC. It codes for CASRGLTGLETQYF.

The chain has TRBV6-5 and TRBJ2-1; D gene unclear. The CDR3 is 13 amino acids. The germline V and J ends were trimmed by 6 bases and 5 bases, with 11 bases remaining between them. Per germline, CDR1 MNHEY and CDR2 SVGAGI. CDR3 amino acids: CASRQDKNNEQFF. The CDR3 nucleotides read TGTGCCAGCAGACAAGATAAGAACAATGAGCAGTTCTTC.

As to this clone: Other DNA sequences in the same sample also yield this CDR3. The V call is TRBV18, the J call TRBJ2-7, with 12 bases lining up with TRBD1. The CDR3 loop spans 18 amino acids. J gave up 0 bases and V 4 bases, and 10 bases lay outside the gene matches. Germline CDR1 and CDR2: KGHSH and LQKENI. For the CDR3, the DNA is TGTGCCAGCTCACTAAACCGGGACAGGGGGCTTAGCTCCTACGAGCAGTACTTC. Translation: CASSLNRDRGLSSYEQYF.

The chain carries TRBV5-1 and TRBJ2-1; 7 bases are shared with TRBD1. J lost 8 bases, V lost 4 bases, and 9 bases had no gene match. Germline CDR1 and CDR2: SGHRS and YFSETQ. The length of the CDR3 is 14 residues. CDR3 region: CASSAGTVRDEQFF. For the CDR3, the DNA is TGCGCCAGCAGCGCTGGGACAGTCCGGGATGAGCAGTTCTTC.

CDR3 nucleotides: TGTGCCAGCAGGTCCTCTTCCGAGGAGACCCAGTACTTC. Protein sequence: CASRSSSEETQYF. V is TRBV9 and J is TRBJ2-5; D unclear. The CDR3 is made up of 13 amino acids. CDR1 SGDLS and CDR2 YYNGEE come from the germline V gene. Between the trimmed V and J ends, which lost 5 bases and 5 bases, there was a span of 13 bases.

The CDR3 DNA reads TGTGCCAGCTCACCGGCGGGGAGAGTCAATCAGCCCCAGCATTTT. This sequence encodes CASSPAGRVNQPQHF. The chain links TRBV18 to TRBJ1-5; D is unclear. CDR3 length: 15 residues. V dropped 3 bases and J dropped 3 bases, with 12 bases sitting between them. The germline CDR1 and CDR2 sequences are KGHSH and LQKENI. Based on the CDR3 plus reference TRBV18 and TRBJ1-5, the full variable domain is NAGVMQNPRHLVRRRGQEARLRCSPMKGHSHVYWYRQLPEEGLKFMVYLQKENIIDESGMPKERFSAEFPKEGPSILRIQQVVRGDSAAYFCASSPAGRVNQPQHFGDGTRLSIL.

The genes are TRBV28 and TRBJ2-3; a possible D gene is TRBD1 (6 bases). From germline, CDR1 is MDHEN and CDR2 SYDVKM. The V and J ends lost 6 bases and 2 bases respectively, with 18 bases between them. This CDR3 is built from 16 residues. The DNA of the CDR3 is TGTGCCAGCAGACAACCGGGACCAGGGGACACAGATACGCAGTATTTT. This sequence encodes CASRQPGPGDTDTQYF.

The CDR3 is CASKPTEPKTQYF. CDR3 coding DNA: TGTGCCAGCAAGCCCACAGAACCTAAGACCCAGTACTTC. The rearrangement joins TRBV12-3 or TRBV12-4 to TRBJ2-5, with D hard to call. The V end lost 7 bases, the J end lost 6 bases, and 15 bases lay between the germline ends. The CDR3 consists of 13 residues.

The chain couples TRBV3-1 (or the pseudogene TRBV3-2) to TRBJ2-1; D call uncertain. The CDR3 loop spans 12 amino acids. Germline CDR1 reads LGHDT; CDR2 reads YNNKEL (reference sequence). V shed 1 base and J shed 9 bases, with 7 bases lying between them. This CDR3 is CASSQGALEQFF. CDR3 nucleotide sequence: TGTGCCAGCAGCCAAGGGGCTCTTGAGCAGTTCTTC.

The V and J genes are TRBV4-3 and TRBJ1-1, with no clear D. CDR1 LGHNA and CDR2 YSLEER come from the germline V gene. The V end lost 5 bases, the J end lost 1 base, and 14 bases lay between the germline ends. The CDR3 runs 15 residues. DNA for the CDR3: TGCGCCAGCAGCGCAAGCCGATCCAAGAACACTGAAGCTTTCTTT. Amino acid sequence: CASSASRSKNTEAFF.

The rearrangement links TRBV5-4 to TRBJ2-7; 9 bases line up with TRBD1. Trimming removed 4 bases from V and 1 base from J; junction bases left unmatched: 6. The CDR3 contains 15 residues. Germline-derived CDR1 and CDR2 are SGHNT and YYREEE (reference sequence). CDR3 sequence (DNA): TGTGCCAGCAGCCGGACAGGGGATGGGTCCTACGAGCAGTACTTC. Protein product: CASSRTGDGSYEQYF.

The V call is TRBV7-3, the J call TRBJ2-2; 7 bases are a match to TRBD1. In germline, CDR1 is SGHTA, CDR2 FQGTGA. V lost 4 bases to trimming and J lost 7 bases; unmatched junction nucleotides: 3. There are 13 residues in the CDR3. CDR3 coding DNA: TGTGCCAGCAGCTCCACAGGGGACGGGGAGCTGTTTTTT. It specifies CASSSTGDGELFF. Drawing the rest from reference TRBV7-3 and TRBJ2-2, the complete variable domain is GAGVSQTPSNKVTEKGKYVELRCDPISGHTALYWYRQSLGQGPEFLIYFQGTGAADDSGLPNDRFFAVRPEGSVSTLKIQRTERGDSAVYLCASSSTGDGELFFGEGSRLTVL.

This clone was recorded once. The chain carries TRBV7-9 and TRBJ2-1, with 7 nucleotides matching TRBD2. The CDR3 loop spans 14 amino acids. The germline gives CDR1 SEHNR, CDR2 FQNEAQ (reference sequence). Trimming removed 2 bases from V and 4 bases from J; junction bases left unmatched: 2. DNA of the CDR3: TGTGCCAGCAGCTTAATGGGGGGGTACAATGAGCAGTTCTTC. Protein: CASSLMGGYNEQFF.

The chain recombines TRBV6-2 or TRBV6-3 with TRBJ2-5, with D possibly being TRBD2 (7 bases). The CDR3 has 14 amino acids. Germline assignment: CDR1 MNHEY and CDR2 SVGEGT. Trimming removed 0 bases at V and 5 bases at J, with 10 bases between. Written as DNA, the CDR3 is TGTGCCAGCAGTTACTCGGGGGGGCGGGAGACCCAGTACTTC. Translation gives CASSYSGGRETQYF.

This rearrangement joins TRBV7-6 to TRBJ2-2; D is undetermined. Trimming took 5 bases from V and 5 from J, leaving 15 bases between them. Looked up from germline, CDR1 is SGHVS and CDR2 is FNYEAQ. CDR3 length: 15 residues. CDR3 DNA: TGTGCCAGCAGCCCAATTTTATTCGGGACCGGGGAGCTGTTTTTT. This encodes CASSPILFGTGELFF.

The rearrangement uses TRBV5-4 and TRBJ2-2; 10 bases are shared with TRBD1. Looked up from germline, CDR1 is SGHNT and CDR2 is YYREEE (reference sequence). J gave up 4 bases and V 4 bases, and 10 bases lay outside the gene matches. This CDR3 is built from 17 residues. The CDR3 here is CASSLQTGGWGTGELFF. CDR3 nucleotide sequence: TGTGCCAGCAGCCTTCAGACAGGGGGCTGGGGCACCGGGGAGCTGTTTTTT.

This clone was seen a single time. The chain employs TRBV5-1 and TRBJ2-6, with 11 bases matching TRBD2. This CDR3 comprises 17 residues. Germline V lookup: CDR1 SGHRS, CDR2 YFSETQ. With 4 bases clipped from V and 0 bases from J, the junction kept 3 bases outside the gene matches. The CDR3 DNA reads TGCGCCAGCAGCCAAACTAGCGGGAGCTCTGGGGCCAACGTCCTGACTTTC. Encoded protein: CASSQTSGSSGANVLTF.

The chain combines TRBV4-2 with TRBJ1-3, with D perhaps matching TRBD1 (6 bases). This CDR3 contains 16 residues. V was clipped by 0 bases and J by 1 base, with 10 bases between them. Germline V gives CDR1 LGHNA, CDR2 YNFKEQ. CDR3: CASSQDQGRSGNTIYF. CDR3 DNA sequence: TGTGCCAGCAGCCAAGATCAGGGGAGATCTGGAAACACCATATATTTT.

The chain couples TRBV6-6 to TRBJ2-7; the match to TRBD2 covers 9 bases. Germline V gene lookup returns CDR1 MNHNY and CDR2 SVGAGI (reference sequence). The CDR3 extends over 15 amino acids. V gave up 2 bases and J gave up 5 bases; unmatched junction bases: 7. The CDR3 is CASSYVAGGHHEQYF. The CDR3 coding sequence is TGTGCCAGCAGTTACGTCGCGGGGGGGCACCACGAGCAGTACTTC.